This TCR beta chain appears in the sequencing data of a study of shared clonotypes between healthy human individuals. This table comes from immunoSEQ multiplex PCR, and its TCRdb copy is limited to in-frame clones, with some not included. The sample comprises roughly 2.1 million clones, 85% to 95% of which are singletons, and under 2% rests with the top ten. Trimming removed 4 bases from V and 6 bases from J, with 16 bases in between. CDR3 length: 14 amino acids. Germline CDR1 and CDR2: ENHRY and SYGVKD. Selected positively for CCR7 and CD45RO-negative, naive CD8 cells excluded terminally differentiated effector memory CD45RA+ cells. The donor population consisted of healthy HIV-negative adults with no recent acute infections or vaccinations.

This TCR came from a man aged 18 to 30 in good health. Some clones in this sample may be carry-over from other donors' samples. Sequenced input: naive CD8+ T cells from PBMCs. The chain uses TRBV10-3 and TRBJ2-7, with D possibly called TRBD1 or TRBD2 (5 bases each). The CDR3 is CAISAAPGPGEQYF. The DNA of the CDR3 is TGTGCCATCAGTGCCGCCCCGGGGCCGGGCGAGCAGTACTTC.